The following is a TCR beta chain sequence with its context. The data are from a study of blood T cell repertoires in COVID-19. Study details: Sources were T cells, B-cell-depleted T cells, or PBMCs; the material itself was cDNA or gDNA.

Produced via immunoSEQ multiplex PCR; TCRdb's table is partial and in-frame only. The sample has 150,000 or so clones; over 85% are singletons. V was shortened by 3 bases and J by 0 bases, with 17 bases between the two germline ends. CDR1 MNHNS and CDR2 SASEGT come from the germline V gene. CDR3 size: 17 residues. The sequenced sample consisted of peripheral blood. The chain joins TRBV6-1 to TRBJ1-2; D is unresolved. The receptor was isolated from a man in his sixties with active or convalescent COVID-19. CDR3 protein: CASSDLGSGPSNYGYTF. DNA of the CDR3: TGTGCCAGCAGTGATCTGGGCAGCGGCCCTTCTAACTATGGCTACACCTTC.